A selection of T cell receptor beta chains follows, all from one sample in a study of CXCR3-negative and CXCR3-positive naive CD8 T cells. Following a re-call of the 5' RACE reads, TCRdb has one entry per CDR3 protein and lacks DNA. In total, the table holds approximately 100,000 distinct CDR3 sequences. Sequencing used naive CXCR3+ CD8+ T cells from blood. These receptors were obtained from a human donor in good health. Some clones in this sample may be carry-over from other donors' samples. Both conserved end residues are part of each CDR3.

V gene	CDR3 length	J gene	CDR3 protein
TRBV20-1	15	TRBJ2-1	CSARVSPSPYNEQFF
TRBV4-3	20	TRBJ2-3	CASSQGGPSGGVLGTDTQYF
TRBV28	15	TRBJ2-7	CASSLNRITTYEQYF
TRBV19	12	TRBJ1-1	CASSWGTTEAFF
TRBV20-1	14	TRBJ2-5	CSAPRDRGLETQYF
TRBV12-3/TRBV12-4	13	TRBJ2-2	CASSFGYTGELFF
TRBV20-1	17	TRBJ2-5	CSARDLVSGLSGETQYF
TRBV19	14	TRBJ2-7	CASSIGTAQYEQYF
TRBV7-8	14	TRBJ2-4	CASTLLGVENIQYF
TRBV14	18	TRBJ1-1	CASSQDLNSGGWNTEAFF
TRBV29-1	13	TRBJ2-5	CSVEDSGGETQYF
TRBV19	14	TRBJ1-5	CASLREEGNQPQHF
TRBV29-1	12	TRBJ1-1	CSVGQGNTEAFF
TRBV5-1	15	TRBJ1-1	CASSLSSGAWTEAFF
TRBV28	14	TRBJ2-7	CASRSQGTTYEQYF
TRBV28	15	TRBJ1-1	CASSFAAAMNTEAFF
TRBV5-1	15	TRBJ2-7	CASSLDPGVEYEQYF
TRBV28	16	TRBJ2-1	CTSSPLRDRRDNEQFF
TRBV20-1	13	TRBJ1-6	CSAKAGEGSPLHF
TRBV29-1	12	TRBJ2-3	CSTPGRGDTQYF
TRBV5-4	16	TRBJ1-3	CASSSTGQGKWDTIYF
TRBV28	13	TRBJ2-5	CASSFSLKETQYF
TRBV28	14	TRBJ2-7	CASSWAHAPYEQYF
TRBV29-1	15	TRBJ2-5	CSVDRDREGKETQYF